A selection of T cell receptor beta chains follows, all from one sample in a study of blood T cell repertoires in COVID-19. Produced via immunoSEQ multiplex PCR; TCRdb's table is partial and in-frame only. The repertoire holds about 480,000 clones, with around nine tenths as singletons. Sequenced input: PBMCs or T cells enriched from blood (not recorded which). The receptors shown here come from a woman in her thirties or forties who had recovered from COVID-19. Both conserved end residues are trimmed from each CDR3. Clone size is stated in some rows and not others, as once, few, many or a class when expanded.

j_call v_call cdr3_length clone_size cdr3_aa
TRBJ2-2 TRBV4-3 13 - ASSRSASYTGELF
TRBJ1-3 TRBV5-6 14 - ASSATGGSSGNTIY
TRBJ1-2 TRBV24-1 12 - ATSDSDRVGGYT
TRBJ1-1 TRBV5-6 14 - ASSPSGTGLNTEAF
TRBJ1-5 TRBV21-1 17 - ASSTANPGQGGLNQPQH
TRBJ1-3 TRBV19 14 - ASDPVRGPSGNTIY
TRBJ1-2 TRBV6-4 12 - ASSDHYRGDGYT
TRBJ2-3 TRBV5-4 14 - ASSNKIQQGADTQY
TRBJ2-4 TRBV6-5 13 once ASSFQAGDQNIQY
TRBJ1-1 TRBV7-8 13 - ASSSNRGGNTEAF
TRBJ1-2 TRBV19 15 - ASRNIGRDILPYGYT
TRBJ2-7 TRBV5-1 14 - ASSLGLGTQAYEQY
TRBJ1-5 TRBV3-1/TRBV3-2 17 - ASSQEERRRQDFNQPQH
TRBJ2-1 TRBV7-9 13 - ASSLRRGPYNEQF
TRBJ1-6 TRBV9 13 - ASSVDGTGYSPLH
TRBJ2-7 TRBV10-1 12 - ASSDRDRGYEQY
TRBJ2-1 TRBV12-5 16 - ASGPKGVSAGVYNEQF
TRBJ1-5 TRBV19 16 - ASGPPGQPVYSNQPQH
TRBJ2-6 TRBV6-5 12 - ASSIGTSGKVLT
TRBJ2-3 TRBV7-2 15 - ASSLMGTSFGTDTQY
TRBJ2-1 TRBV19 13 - ASSIDSGSYNEQF
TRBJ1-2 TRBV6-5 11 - ASSRPGDYGYT
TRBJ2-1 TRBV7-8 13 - ASSWVTTGGSEQF
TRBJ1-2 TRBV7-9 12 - ASSFRVASYGYT
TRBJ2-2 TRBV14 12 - ASSQVGNTGELF
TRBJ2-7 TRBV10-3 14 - AISESTGANLYEQY
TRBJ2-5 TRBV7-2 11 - ASSPQQGQTQY
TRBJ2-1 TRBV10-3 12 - AISEQGKHNEQF
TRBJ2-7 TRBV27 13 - ASRKLAGGDYEQY
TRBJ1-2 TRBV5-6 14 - ASSWGPGQGGYGYT
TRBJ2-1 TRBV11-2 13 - ASSLGNSGGPEQF
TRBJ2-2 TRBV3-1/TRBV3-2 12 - ASSPLAGGWELF
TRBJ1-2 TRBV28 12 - ASSADPNREGYT